The rows below give T cell receptor beta chains drawn from one sample of a study of shared clonotypes between healthy human individuals. Produced via immunoSEQ multiplex PCR; TCRdb's table is partial and in-frame only. The sample yields approximately 2.3 million clones, over 85% seen once. The sample comprised naive CD4+ T cells from PBMCs. The receptors were gathered from a man younger than 30 in good health. Some clones in this sample may be carry-over from other donors' samples. Both conserved end residues are part of each CDR3. D genes are given only for firm matches. The size of a clone is reported for some rows only, either as once, few or many, or as a class for expanded clones.

16 | NA | TRBJ2-7 | TRBV7-9 | NA | TGTGCCAGCAGCCTAAAGGAGGGAAGGGAACTGGGGGAGCAGTACTTC | CASSLKEGRELGEQYF
14 | NA | TRBJ2-7 | TRBV18 | once | TGTGCCAGCTCACCACCGAAGACCTCCTACGAGCAGTACTTC | CASSPPKTSYEQYF
15 | NA | TRBJ2-3 | TRBV5-1 | once | TGCGCCAGCAGCGGCCTTGTGGGGAGCACAGATACGCAGTATTTT | CASSGLVGSTDTQYF
12 | TRBD2 | TRBJ2-1 | TRBV29-1 | NA | TGCAGCGTCCGGACTAGCGGGAATGAGCAGTTCTTC | CSVRTSGNEQFF
16 | TRBD2 | TRBJ2-3 | TRBV9 | NA | TGTGCCAGCAGCCCCCGGACTAGCGGACTCACAGATACGCAGTATTTT | CASSPRTSGLTDTQYF
13 | NA | TRBJ2-5 | TRBV5-4 | NA | TGTGCCAGCAGCGAAACCTACCAAGAGACCCAGTACTTC | CASSETYQETQYF
19 | NA | TRBJ1-5 | TRBV6-1 | NA | TGTGCCAGCAGTGAGAGGTCGGTTCTACAGTTTATAAGCAATCAGCCCCAGCATTTT | CASSERSVLQFISNQPQHF
14 | NA | TRBJ1-3 | TRBV2 | few | TGTGCCAGCAGTGTGGAACAGGGTGGAAACACCATATATTTT | CASSVEQGGNTIYF
15 | TRBD1 | TRBJ1-1 | TRBV28 | NA | TGTGCCAGCAGCCTTTCCGGGACAGGGGGCCGTGAAGCTTTCTTT | CASSLSGTGGREAFF
15 | NA | TRBJ2-7 | TRBV5-1 | once | TGCGCCAGCAGCTTGGTAGGGACCCGACGTAACGAGCAGTACTTC | CASSLVGTRRNEQYF